A single sample gave rise to the 12 T cell receptor beta chains below, sequenced in a study of blood T cells in healthy people across ages. A second PCR of roughly 7 to 11 cycles used a sample-barcoded 5' primer and a J-beta primer mix. TCRdb ran MiXCR on the 5' RACE reads and lists one entry per CDR3 protein. The repertoire consists of 1.8 million or so distinct CDR3 sequences, with about two fifths occurring once and the leading ten covering under 30%. The source material was blood. The receptors here all came from a human donor in good health.

The rearrangement uses TRBV20-1 and TRBJ1-6; D ambiguous. The CDR3 spans 16 residues. Germline CDR1 DFQATT, CDR2 SNEGSKA (reference sequence). The ends were cut back, 1 base at V and 6 bases at J, with 16 bases in the middle. The CDR3 spells CSARAAVGRFNSPLHF. CDR3 in DNA: TGCAGTGCTAGAGCCGCCGTGGGGAGATTTAATTCACCCCTCCACTTT.

In its sample, this clonotype was seen a few times. The chain is built from TRBV29-1 and TRBJ1-2; D gene uncertain. Trimming took 3 bases from V and 7 from J, leaving 12 bases between them. The CDR3 is 12 residues long. The germline V gene encodes CDR1 SQVTM and CDR2 ANQGSEA. Written as DNA, the CDR3 is TGCAGCGTTGACCGCGATGTCGGTGGCTACACCTTC. Translated, it gives CSVDRDVGGYTF. The variable domain in full, completed from reference TRBV29-1 and TRBJ1-2, reads SAVISQKPSRDICQRGTSLTIQCQVDSQVTMMFWYRQQPGQSLTLIATANQGSEATYESGFVIDKFPISRPNLTFSTLTVSNMSPEDSSIYLCSVDRDVGGYTFGSGTRLTVV.

V usage is TRBV9 and J usage is TRBJ2-5; D ambiguous. V lost 1 base, J lost 1 base, and 5 bases lay in between. Germline V CDR1 and CDR2: SGDLS, YYNGEE. The CDR3 has 13 amino acids. CDR3 sequence (DNA): TGTGCCAGCAGCGTATCGGTCCAAGAGACCCAGTACTTC. It codes for CASSVSVQETQYF.

This chain links TRBV2 with TRBJ2-7; 7 bases fit TRBD2. This CDR3 region has 14 residues. With V trimmed by 3 bases and J by 2 bases, 4 bases remained unmatched. From germline, CDR1 is SNHLY and CDR2 FYNNEI. The CDR3 loop is CASSDTRGAYEQYF. Written as DNA, the CDR3 is TGTGCCAGCAGTGATACTCGGGGGGCCTACGAGCAGTACTTC.

Comments on this clonotype: This clone may be a read error of a much larger clone one base away. V gene TRBV11-2 combines with J gene TRBJ2-7; 7 nucleotides match TRBD1. This CDR3 has 14 residues. Per germline, CDR1 SGHAT and CDR2 FQNNGV. Trimming at V came to 3 bases and at J to 2 bases, leaving 4 bases not matched to a gene. The CDR3 region has the DNA TGTGCCAGCAGCTTCACAGGGGCCCCCTACGAGCAGTACTTC. It translates to CASSFTGAPYEQYF.

This clonotype was seen only a few times. The chain carries TRBV5-4 and TRBJ1-2, with a tentative D call TRBD1 (6 bases). In germline, CDR1 is SGHNT, CDR2 YYREEE (reference sequence). Deletions cut 4 bases from V and 4 bases from J, with 11 bases between. The CDR3 sequence is 13 residues long. CDR3 loop: CASSTEGGYGYTF. In DNA form, the CDR3 reads TGTGCCAGCAGCACCGAGGGGGGCTATGGCTACACCTTC.

V is TRBV29-1 and J is TRBJ2-3, with unresolved D. The germline V gene has CDR1 SQVTM and CDR2 ANQGSEA. This CDR3 contains 13 residues. Trimming pared 7 bases from V and 2 bases from J, leaving 13 bases between. CDR3 sequence: CSAGPTITDTQYF. DNA for the CDR3: TGCAGCGCCGGACCCACAATCACAGATACGCAGTATTTT.

This chain connects TRBV6-5 to TRBJ2-3; D might be TRBD2 (5 bases). The CDR3 is 19 residues long. Trimming shortened V by 3 bases and J by 1 base, and 23 bases separated the two germline ends. Germline CDR1 reads MNHEY; CDR2 reads SVGAGI. The CDR3 DNA reads as TGTGCCAGCAGTTATAGTATGGCAGCCACCTCGGAGGGCACAGATACGCAGTATTTT. Protein product: CASSYSMAATSEGTDTQYF.

The chain employs TRBV9 and TRBJ1-5, with TRBD1 matching over 10 bases. J lost 4 bases, V lost 0 bases, and 1 base had no gene match. From germline, CDR1 is SGDLS and CDR2 YYNGEE. This CDR3 comprises 15 residues. Here the CDR3 DNA reads TGTGCCAGCAGCGTAGGGACAGGGGGTAATCAGCCCCAGCATTTT. Protein product: CASSVGTGGNQPQHF.

The V and J genes are TRBV18 and TRBJ1-1; the match to TRBD1 covers 7 bases. The CDR3 runs to 16 residues. The V and J ends lost 6 bases and 4 bases, in that order; junction bases with no gene match: 14. In germline, CDR1 is KGHSH, CDR2 LQKENI. CDR3 sequence (DNA): TGTGCCAGCTCCCTGTCCGTATCAGGGGGGGGCACTGAAGCTTTCTTT. This sequence encodes CASSLSVSGGGTEAFF.

This clonotype appeared a few times. A junction boundary mismatches the germline segment, possibly from a read error. The chain joins TRBV4-1 to TRBJ2-4; TRBD1 aligns across 7 bases. The DNA end favors TRBJ2-7, so the J call may be wrong. The CDR3 is 14 residues long. Germline V gene data show CDR1 as MGHRA and CDR2 as YSYEKL. CDR3 DNA: TGTGCCAGCAGCCAAGGCGTCAGGGGGTACGAGCAGTACTTC. This gives the protein CASSQGVRGYEQYF.

As to this clonotype: At one end the junction does not follow the germline gene, possibly because of a read error. The chain recombines TRBV12-3 or TRBV12-4 with TRBJ2-5, with 11 positions matching TRBD2. This CDR3 spans 15 amino acids. The CDR3 protein is CASRTSGMNQETQSF. The CDR3 DNA reads as TGTGCCAGCAGGACTAGCGGGATGAACCAAGAGACCCAGTCCTTC.